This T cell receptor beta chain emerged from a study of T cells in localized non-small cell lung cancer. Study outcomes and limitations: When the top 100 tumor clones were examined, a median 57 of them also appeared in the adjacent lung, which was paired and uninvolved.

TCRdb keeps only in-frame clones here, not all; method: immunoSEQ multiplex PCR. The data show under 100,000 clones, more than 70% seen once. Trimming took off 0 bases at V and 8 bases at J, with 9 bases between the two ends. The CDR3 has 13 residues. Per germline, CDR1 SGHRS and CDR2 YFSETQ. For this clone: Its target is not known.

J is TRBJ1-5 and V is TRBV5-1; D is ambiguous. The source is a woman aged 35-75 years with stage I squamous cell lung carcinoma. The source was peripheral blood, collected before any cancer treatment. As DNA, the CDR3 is TGCGCCAGCAGCTTGGGGGGTTCGGAGCCCCAGCATTTT. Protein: CASSLGGSEPQHF.